One sample yielded the 17 T cell receptor beta chains listed below, sequenced in a study of cytomegalovirus exposure and HLA in healthy donors. A multiplex PCR was run with 60 Vbeta primers and 13 Jbeta primers. Only in-frame clones appear in the TCRdb table, and some are missing; sequencing was by immunoSEQ multiplex PCR. Found here are over 150,000 clones, around 80% of them singletons; the top ten hold approximately 4.8%. Sequenced input: PBMCs. These receptors came from a man aged 30 to 39 in good health and CMV-seronegative.

This clone was observed a single time. Other DNA sequences of this sample code for an identical CDR3. The chain recombines TRBV7-9 with TRBJ2-1, with TRBD2 identical over 11 bases. V shed 5 bases and J 0 bases; nucleotides not matched to a gene: 3. The CDR3 sequence is 16 residues long. Germline assignment: CDR1 SEHNR and CDR2 FQNEAQ (reference sequence). The CDR3 nucleotides are TGTGCCAGCAGCCCTAGCGGGGGGAGCTCCTACAATGAGCAGTTCTTC. Amino acids: CASSPSGGSSYNEQFF.

This chain connects TRBV14 to TRBJ1-1; TRBD1 might be the D (6 bases). Germline CDR1 SGHDN, CDR2 FVKESK. Trimming took off 4 bases at V and 0 bases at J, with 15 bases between the two ends. The CDR3 is 16 amino acids. CDR3 protein: CASSPWAGALNTEAFF. Written as DNA, the CDR3 is TGTGCCAGCAGCCCGTGGGCAGGGGCCCTGAACACTGAAGCTTTCTTT. Full variable domain (outside the CDR3, taken from reference TRBV14 and TRBJ1-1): EAGVTQFPSHSVIEKGQTVTLRCDPISGHDNLYWYRRVMGKEIKFLLHFVKESKQDESGMPNNRFLAERTGGTYSTLKVQPAELEDSGVYFCASSPWAGALNTEAFFGQGTRLTVV.

This chain links TRBV10-3 with TRBJ1-1; 9 nucleotides line up with TRBD1. The junction had 7 bases not matched to a gene; V was cut back by 6 bases and J by 5 bases. This CDR3 is 14 amino acids long. The germline gives CDR1 ENHRY, CDR2 SYGVKD. The CDR3 region has the DNA TGTGCCATCAGACAGGGACAGGGTAAAACTGAAGCTTTCTTT. Its translation: CAIRQGQGKTEAFF.

The V and J genes are TRBV7-9 and TRBJ1-2; D is perhaps TRBD1 (5 bases). The CDR3 runs to 13 residues. Germline-derived CDR1 and CDR2 are SEHNR and FQNEAQ (reference sequence). Trimming took off 3 bases at V and 7 bases at J, with 12 bases between the two ends. The CDR3 bases are TGTGCCAGCAGCTTGCTGGGCGGGGGTGGCTACACCTTC. Translation gives CASSLLGGGGYTF.

The CDR3 DNA sequence: TGTGCCAGTAGCCCTAGACAGGGTGACTACGAGCAGTACTTC. Protein product: CASSPRQGDYEQYF. The V and J genes are TRBV19 and TRBJ2-7; 7 bases agree with TRBD1. Germline-derived CDR1 and CDR2 are LNHDA and SQIVND (reference sequence). The length of the CDR3 is 14 residues. After removal of 6 bases from V and 3 bases from J, the junction contained 8 bases not matched to a gene.

This CDR3 is CASTRTGPNTEAFF. The CDR3 DNA follows: TGTGCCAGTACCCGGACAGGACCGAACACTGAAGCTTTCTTT. The gene calls are TRBV19 and TRBJ1-1, with 7 bases aligning to TRBD1. Germline CDR1 is LNHDA and CDR2 is SQIVND (reference sequence). CDR3 length: 14 amino acids. Germline trimming cut 7 bases from V and 1 base from J; bases unmatched to any gene: 6.

The chain couples TRBV5-4 to TRBJ2-7; 10 bases align to TRBD2. The trim removed 4 bases at V and 2 bases at J, leaving 12 bases unmatched. Germline CDR1 is SGHNT and CDR2 is YYREEE (reference sequence). CDR3 length: 17 amino acids. In DNA form, the CDR3 reads TGTGCCAGCAGCCCCGGTCTAGCGGGAGTGGTCCCCTACGAGCAGTACTTC. Protein: CASSPGLAGVVPYEQYF.

This clone was recorded once. V is TRBV19 and J is TRBJ2-2, with D maybe TRBD1 (6 bases). V lost 5 bases and J 5 bases, leaving 9 bases between the germline ends. Germline assignment: CDR1 LNHDA and CDR2 SQIVND (reference sequence). The CDR3 has 13 residues. The DNA for the CDR3 is TGTGCCAGTAGTGCCCAGGGGACCGGGGAGCTGTTTTTT. It codes for CASSAQGTGELFF.

The chain couples TRBV11-2 to TRBJ2-1, with 10 bases aligning to TRBD1. V was clipped by 5 bases and J by 9 bases; unmatched bases: 13. Looked up from germline, CDR1 is SGHAT and CDR2 is FQNNGV. The CDR3 runs to 16 residues. The CDR3 spells CASSLLRDRGFGEQFF. The CDR3 coding sequence is TGTGCCAGCAGCCTCCTAAGGGACAGGGGTTTCGGTGAGCAGTTCTTC.

This clone has just a few counts. This chain joins TRBV6-5 and TRBJ2-7, with D perhaps TRBD2 (6 bases). Per germline, CDR1 MNHEY and CDR2 SVGAGI. With 6 bases removed from V and 2 bases from J, the gap between germline ends came to 17 bases. The CDR3 loop spans 15 amino acids. CDR3: CASSPRVAVPYEQYF. Here the CDR3 DNA reads TGTGCCAGCAGCCCCCGGGTAGCGGTACCCTACGAGCAGTACTTC.

This chain uses TRBV2 with TRBJ2-7, with 7 bases fitting TRBD2. Unmatched junction bases numbered 10, after V lost 0 bases and J lost 2 bases. The CDR3 runs to 17 residues. Per the germline V gene, CDR1 is SNHLY and CDR2 is FYNNEI. In nucleotides, the CDR3 is TGTGCCAGCAGTGAAGCGCTTTTGGCTAGCGGAACCTACGAGCAGTACTTC. As protein: CASSEALLASGTYEQYF. Variable domain in full (rest from reference TRBV2 and TRBJ2-7): EPEVTQTPSHQVTQMGQEVILRCVPISNHLYFYWYRQILGQKVEFLVSFYNNEISEKSEIFDDQFSVERPDGSNFTLKIRSTKLEDSAMYFCASSEALLASGTYEQYFGPGTRLTVT.

This clone was recorded a few times. The V and J genes are TRBV10-3 and TRBJ1-1; the D is unclear. CDR1 ENHRY and CDR2 SYGVKD come from the germline V gene. CDR3 size: 14 residues. V lost 4 bases, J lost 4 bases, and 13 bases lay in between. This chain's CDR3 is CAISAGLRGTEAFF. CDR3 sequence (DNA): TGTGCCATCAGTGCGGGTTTACGGGGCACTGAAGCTTTCTTT.

This chain uses TRBV5-1 with TRBJ2-7; D ambiguous. The CDR3 is 13 amino acids. Germline V gives CDR1 SGHRS, CDR2 YFSETQ. V lost 0 bases to trimming and J lost 1 base, with 5 bases between them. The CDR3 sequence is CASSLDGSYEQYF. CDR3 DNA sequence: TGCGCCAGCAGCTTGGACGGTTCCTACGAGCAGTACTTC.

The rearrangement joins TRBV5-1 to TRBJ2-2; 9 bases agree with TRBD2. After removal of 5 bases from V and 3 bases from J, the junction contained 5 bases not matched to a gene. The CDR3 has 15 residues. Germline V gives CDR1 SGHRS, CDR2 YFSETQ. The CDR3 sequence is CASRGLAGDTGELFF. The CDR3 DNA reads TGCGCCAGCAGAGGATTAGCGGGAGACACCGGGGAGCTGTTTTTT.

The chain combines TRBV19 with TRBJ1-1; D perhaps matches TRBD1 (5 bases). The CDR3 contains 13 residues. CDR1 and CDR2 (germline): LNHDA, SQIVND (reference sequence). V dropped 4 bases and J dropped 5 bases, with 11 bases sitting between them. The CDR3 coding sequence is TGTGCCAGTAGTAATACCAGGGAAACTGAAGCTTTCTTT. Its translation: CASSNTRETEAFF. Variable domain in full (rest from reference TRBV19 and TRBJ1-1): DGGITQSPKYLFRKEGQNVTLSCEQNLNHDAMYWYRQDPGQGLRLIYYSQIVNDFQKGDIAEGYSVSREKKESFPLTVTSAQKNPTAFYLCASSNTRETEAFFGQGTRLTVV.

This chain uses TRBV27 with TRBJ1-5; 8 positions match TRBD1. The germline V gene has CDR1 MNHEY and CDR2 SMNVEV (reference sequence). Unmatched junction bases numbered 7, after V lost 3 bases and J lost 0 bases. The CDR3 has 17 residues. CDR3 sequence reads: CASSFLDRAFSNQPQHF. CDR3 DNA sequence: TGTGCCAGCAGTTTCCTGGACAGGGCGTTTAGCAATCAGCCCCAGCATTTT.

The chain recombines TRBV25-1 with TRBJ2-7, with 10 positions matching TRBD1. Germline V gene data show CDR1 as MGHDK and CDR2 as SYGVNS. V lost 3 bases and J lost 7; bases outside the gene matches: 9. The CDR3 covers 15 residues. CDR3 in amino acids: CASSDPGQGLVEQYF. The CDR3 nucleotides read TGTGCCAGCAGTGACCCGGGACAGGGGTTAGTGGAGCAGTACTTC.